Listed here are 5 T cell receptor beta chains from one sample, sequenced in a study of cytomegalovirus exposure and HLA in healthy donors. In the PCR, 60 Vbeta and 13 Jbeta primers were used. Repertoires were generated with immunoSEQ multiplex PCR, while TCRdb's copy carries only in-frame clones and drops some. The table lists more than 75,000 clones, 70% to 80% of them singletons. Sequenced sample: PBMCs. The receptors derive from a man aged 35-49 years in good health and CMV-seropositive.

V usage is TRBV12-5 and J usage is TRBJ2-3; D may be TRBD1 (6 bases). Trimming removed 1 base from V and 8 bases from J, with 16 bases in between. The CDR3 totals 15 residues. CDR1 and CDR2 from the germline V gene are LGHNT and FRNRAP. Here the CDR3 reads CASGLGQAPFGTQYF. The CDR3 DNA follows: TGTGCTAGTGGTTTGGGACAGGCCCCTTTTGGTACGCAGTATTTT.

The CDR3 DNA is TGTGCCACCAGCAGAGAGGGGCTAGGGGAAAAACTGTTTTTT. Protein sequence: CATSREGLGEKLFF. This sequence joins TRBV15 and TRBJ1-4; D might be TRBD1 (5 bases). Trimming pared 0 bases from V and 8 bases from J, leaving 10 bases between. This CDR3 region has 14 residues. Germline lookup yields CDR1 LNHNV and CDR2 YYDKDF (reference sequence).

The chain recombines TRBV5-6 with TRBJ2-6, with D possibly TRBD1 on 6 matching bases. Germline V lookup: CDR1 SGHDT, CDR2 YYEEEE. The CDR3 has 18 residues. The V and J ends lost 7 bases and 3 bases respectively, with 23 bases between them. The CDR3 nucleotides are TGTGCCAGCTTTGAGACGGGACAAACCATTGTTGGGGCCAACGTCCTGACTTTC. Its protein is CASFETGQTIVGANVLTF.

This CDR3 is CASRGDRTGVSEQYF. The CDR3 nucleotides read TGTGCCAGCAGAGGGGACCGAACAGGGGTGAGCGAGCAGTACTTC. This sequence joins TRBV5-4 and TRBJ2-7; 7 bases are a match to TRBD1. V gave up 5 bases and J gave up 6 bases; unmatched junction bases: 14. Germline V lookup: CDR1 SGHNT, CDR2 YYREEE (reference sequence). This CDR3 contains 15 residues. The full variable domain, its missing parts supplied by reference TRBV5-4 and TRBJ2-7, is ETGVTQSPTHLIKTRGQQVTLRCSSQSGHNTVSWYQQALGQGPQFIFQYYREEENGRGNFPPRFSGLQFPNYSSELNVNALELDDSALYLCASRGDRTGVSEQYFGPGTRLTVT.

This chain uses TRBV9 with TRBJ2-2, with 11 positions matching TRBD2. V shed 1 base and J 5 bases; nucleotides not matched to a gene: 4. CDR3 length: 16 residues. In germline, CDR1 is SGDLS, CDR2 YYNGEE. The CDR3 here is CASSVTSGSSTGELFF. Written as DNA, the CDR3 is TGTGCCAGCAGCGTAACTAGCGGGAGTAGTACCGGGGAGCTGTTTTTT.